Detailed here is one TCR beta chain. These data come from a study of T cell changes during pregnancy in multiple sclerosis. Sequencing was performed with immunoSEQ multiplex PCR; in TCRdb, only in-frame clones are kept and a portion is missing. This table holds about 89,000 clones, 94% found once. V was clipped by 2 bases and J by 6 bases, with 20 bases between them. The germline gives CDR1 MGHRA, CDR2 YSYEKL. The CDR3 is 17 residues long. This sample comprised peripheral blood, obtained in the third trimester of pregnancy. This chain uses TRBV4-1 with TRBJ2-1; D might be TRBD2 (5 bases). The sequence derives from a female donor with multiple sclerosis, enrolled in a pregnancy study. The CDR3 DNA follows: TGCGCCAGCAGCCAACTCTTTAAAGGGAGAAGGCGCAATGAGCAGTTCTTC. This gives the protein CASSQLFKGRRRNEQFF.